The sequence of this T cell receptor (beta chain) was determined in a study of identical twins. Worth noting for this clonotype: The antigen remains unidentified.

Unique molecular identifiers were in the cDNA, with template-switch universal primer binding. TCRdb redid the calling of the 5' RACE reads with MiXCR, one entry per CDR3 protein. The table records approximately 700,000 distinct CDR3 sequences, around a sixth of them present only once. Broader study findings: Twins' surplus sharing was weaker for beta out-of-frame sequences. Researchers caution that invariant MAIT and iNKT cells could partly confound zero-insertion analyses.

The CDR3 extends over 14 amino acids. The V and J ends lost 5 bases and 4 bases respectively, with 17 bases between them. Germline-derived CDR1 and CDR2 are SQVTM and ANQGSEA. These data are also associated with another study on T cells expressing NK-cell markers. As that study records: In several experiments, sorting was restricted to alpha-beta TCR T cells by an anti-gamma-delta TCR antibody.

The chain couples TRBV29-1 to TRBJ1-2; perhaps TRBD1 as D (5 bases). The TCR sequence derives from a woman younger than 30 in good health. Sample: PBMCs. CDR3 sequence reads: CSVQRPGSVYGYTF. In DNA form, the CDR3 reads TGCAGCGTTCAGCGTCCAGGGAGTGTCTATGGCTACACCTTC.